This entry is about one T cell receptor beta chain. The antigen remains unidentified. This table comes from immunoSEQ multiplex PCR, and its TCRdb copy is limited to in-frame clones, with some not included. The repertoire holds fewer than 30,000 clones, with around 78% as singletons. The sample belongs to a study of vaccination effects on CD4 cells after COVID-19. Overall study: Each participant was administered two doses of either the BNT162b2 or the mRNA-1273 vaccine. A couple of convalescent patients gave samples 16 days and one week before vaccination.

Antigen-specific CD4+ T cells expanded by the ViraFEST assay with viral peptide pools were then sequenced. Cultured cells yielded isolated CD4+ T cells after around 10 days. The person acquired a PCR-confirmed SARS-CoV-2 infection between March and December 2020. Half the medium was swapped for IL-2 medium on days 3 and 7. From germline, CDR1 is LNHDA and CDR2 SQIVND (reference sequence). This CDR3 comprises 17 residues. J was trimmed by 3 bases and V by 5 bases; bases with no gene match: 11. Points from the study as a whole: Substantial clonal contraction characterized both infection- and vaccine-induced clones late after vaccination.

The specimen was CD4+ T cells from PBMCs cultured with HCoV-NL63 spike peptides, collected before COVID-19 vaccination. The J gene is TRBJ1-3, the V gene TRBV19; 9 bases are a match to TRBD1. This sequence was found in a human donor who had a prior SARS-CoV-2 infection. The CDR3 here is CASSSRTGVAFGNTIYF. The CDR3 DNA reads as TGTGCCAGTAGTTCACGGACAGGGGTGGCTTTTGGAAACACCATATATTTT.